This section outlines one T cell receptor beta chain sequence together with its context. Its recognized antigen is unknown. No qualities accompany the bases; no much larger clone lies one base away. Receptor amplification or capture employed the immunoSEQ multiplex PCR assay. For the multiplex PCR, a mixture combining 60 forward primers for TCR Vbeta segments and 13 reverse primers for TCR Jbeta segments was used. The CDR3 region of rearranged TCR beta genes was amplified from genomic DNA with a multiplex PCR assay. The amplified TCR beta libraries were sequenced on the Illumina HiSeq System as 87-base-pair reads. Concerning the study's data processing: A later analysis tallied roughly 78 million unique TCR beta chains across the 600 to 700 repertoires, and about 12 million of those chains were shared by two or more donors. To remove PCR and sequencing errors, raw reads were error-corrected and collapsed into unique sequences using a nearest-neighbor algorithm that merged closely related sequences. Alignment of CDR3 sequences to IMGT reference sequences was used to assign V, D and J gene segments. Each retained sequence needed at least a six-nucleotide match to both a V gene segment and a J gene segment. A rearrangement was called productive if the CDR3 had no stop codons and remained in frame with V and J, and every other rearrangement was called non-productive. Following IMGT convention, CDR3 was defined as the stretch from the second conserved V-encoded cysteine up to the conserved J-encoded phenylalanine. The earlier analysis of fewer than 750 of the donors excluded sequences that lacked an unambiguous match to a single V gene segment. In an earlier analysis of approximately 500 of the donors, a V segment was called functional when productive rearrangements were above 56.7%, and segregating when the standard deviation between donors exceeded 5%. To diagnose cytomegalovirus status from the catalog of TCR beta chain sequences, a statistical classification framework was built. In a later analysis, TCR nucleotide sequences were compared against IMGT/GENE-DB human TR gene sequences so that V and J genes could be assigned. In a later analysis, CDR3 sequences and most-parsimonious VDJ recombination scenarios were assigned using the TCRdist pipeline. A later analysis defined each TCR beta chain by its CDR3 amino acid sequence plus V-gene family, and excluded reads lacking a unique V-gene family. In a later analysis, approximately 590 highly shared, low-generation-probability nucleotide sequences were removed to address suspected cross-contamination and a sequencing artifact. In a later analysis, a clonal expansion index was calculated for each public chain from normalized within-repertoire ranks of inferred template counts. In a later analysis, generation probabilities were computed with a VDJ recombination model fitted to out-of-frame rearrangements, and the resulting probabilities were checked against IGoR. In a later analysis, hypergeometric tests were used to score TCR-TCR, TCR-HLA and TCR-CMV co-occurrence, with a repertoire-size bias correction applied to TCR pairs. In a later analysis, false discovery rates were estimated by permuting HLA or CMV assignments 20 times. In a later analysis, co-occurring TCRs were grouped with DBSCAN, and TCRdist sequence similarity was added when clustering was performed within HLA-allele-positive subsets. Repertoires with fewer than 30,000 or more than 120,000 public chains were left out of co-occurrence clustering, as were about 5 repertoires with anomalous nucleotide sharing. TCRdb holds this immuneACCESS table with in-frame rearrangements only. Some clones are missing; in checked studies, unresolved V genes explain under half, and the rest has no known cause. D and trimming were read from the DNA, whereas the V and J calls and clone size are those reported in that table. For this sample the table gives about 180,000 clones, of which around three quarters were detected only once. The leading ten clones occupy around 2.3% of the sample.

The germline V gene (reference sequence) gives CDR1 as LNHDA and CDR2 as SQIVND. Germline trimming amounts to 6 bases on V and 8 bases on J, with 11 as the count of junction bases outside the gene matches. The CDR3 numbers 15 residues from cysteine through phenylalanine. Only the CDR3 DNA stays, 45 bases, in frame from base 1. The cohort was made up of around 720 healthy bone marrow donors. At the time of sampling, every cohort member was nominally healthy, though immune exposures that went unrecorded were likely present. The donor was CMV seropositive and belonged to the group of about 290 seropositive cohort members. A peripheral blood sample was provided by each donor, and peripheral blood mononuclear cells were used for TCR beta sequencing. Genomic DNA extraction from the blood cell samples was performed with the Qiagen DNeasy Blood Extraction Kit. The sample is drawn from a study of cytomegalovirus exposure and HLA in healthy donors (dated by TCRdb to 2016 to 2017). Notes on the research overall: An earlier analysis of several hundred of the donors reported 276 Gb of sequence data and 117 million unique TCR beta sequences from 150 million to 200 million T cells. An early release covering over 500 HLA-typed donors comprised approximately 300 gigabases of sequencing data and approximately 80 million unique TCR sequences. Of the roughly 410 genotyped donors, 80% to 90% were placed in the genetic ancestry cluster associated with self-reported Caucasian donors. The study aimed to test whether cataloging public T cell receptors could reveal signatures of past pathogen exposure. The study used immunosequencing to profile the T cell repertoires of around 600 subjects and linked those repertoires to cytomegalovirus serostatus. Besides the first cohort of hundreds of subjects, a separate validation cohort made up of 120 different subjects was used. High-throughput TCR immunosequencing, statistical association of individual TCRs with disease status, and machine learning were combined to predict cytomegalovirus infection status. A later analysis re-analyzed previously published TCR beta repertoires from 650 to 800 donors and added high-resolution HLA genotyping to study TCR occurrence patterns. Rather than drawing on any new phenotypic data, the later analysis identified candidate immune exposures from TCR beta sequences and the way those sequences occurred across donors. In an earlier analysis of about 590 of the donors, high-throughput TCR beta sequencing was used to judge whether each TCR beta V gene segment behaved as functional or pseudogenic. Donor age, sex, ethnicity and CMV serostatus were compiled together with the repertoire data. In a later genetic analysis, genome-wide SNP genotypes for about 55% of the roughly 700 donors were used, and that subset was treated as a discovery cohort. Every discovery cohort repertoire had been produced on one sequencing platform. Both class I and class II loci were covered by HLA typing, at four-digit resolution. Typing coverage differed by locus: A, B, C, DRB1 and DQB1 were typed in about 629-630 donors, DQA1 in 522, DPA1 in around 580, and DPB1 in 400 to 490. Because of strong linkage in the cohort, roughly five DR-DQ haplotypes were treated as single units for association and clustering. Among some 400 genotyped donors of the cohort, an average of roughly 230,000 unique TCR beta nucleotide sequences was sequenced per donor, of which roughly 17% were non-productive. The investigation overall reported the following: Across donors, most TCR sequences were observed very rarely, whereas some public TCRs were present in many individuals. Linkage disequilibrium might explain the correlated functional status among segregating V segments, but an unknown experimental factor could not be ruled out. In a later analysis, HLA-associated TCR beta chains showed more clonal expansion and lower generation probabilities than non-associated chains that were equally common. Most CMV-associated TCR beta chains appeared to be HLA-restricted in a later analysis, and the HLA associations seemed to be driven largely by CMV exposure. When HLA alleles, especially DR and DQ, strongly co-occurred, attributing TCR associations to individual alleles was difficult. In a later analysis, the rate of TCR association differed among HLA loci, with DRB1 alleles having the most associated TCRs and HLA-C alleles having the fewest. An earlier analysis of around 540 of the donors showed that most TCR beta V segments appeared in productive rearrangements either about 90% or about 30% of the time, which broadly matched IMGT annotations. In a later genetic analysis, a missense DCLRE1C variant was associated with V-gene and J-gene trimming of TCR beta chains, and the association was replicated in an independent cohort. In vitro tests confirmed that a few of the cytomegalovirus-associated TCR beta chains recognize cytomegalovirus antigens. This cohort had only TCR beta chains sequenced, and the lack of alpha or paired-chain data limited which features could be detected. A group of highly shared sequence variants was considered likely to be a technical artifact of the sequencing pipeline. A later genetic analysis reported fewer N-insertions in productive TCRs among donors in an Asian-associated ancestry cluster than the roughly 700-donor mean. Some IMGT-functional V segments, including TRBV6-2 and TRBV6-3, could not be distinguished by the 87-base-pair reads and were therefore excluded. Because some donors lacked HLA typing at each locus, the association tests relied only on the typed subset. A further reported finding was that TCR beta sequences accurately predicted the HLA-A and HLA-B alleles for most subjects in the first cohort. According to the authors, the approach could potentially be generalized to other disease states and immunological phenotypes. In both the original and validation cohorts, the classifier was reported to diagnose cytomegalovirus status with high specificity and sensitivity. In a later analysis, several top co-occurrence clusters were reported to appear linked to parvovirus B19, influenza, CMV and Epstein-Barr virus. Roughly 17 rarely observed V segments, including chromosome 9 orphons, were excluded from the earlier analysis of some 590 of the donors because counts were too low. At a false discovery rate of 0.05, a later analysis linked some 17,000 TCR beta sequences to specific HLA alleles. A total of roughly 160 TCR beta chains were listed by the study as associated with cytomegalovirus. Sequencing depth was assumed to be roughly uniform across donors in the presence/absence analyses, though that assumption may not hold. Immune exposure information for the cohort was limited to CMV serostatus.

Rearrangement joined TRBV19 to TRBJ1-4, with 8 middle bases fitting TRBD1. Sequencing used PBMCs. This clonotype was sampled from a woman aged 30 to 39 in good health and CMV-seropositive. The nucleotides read TGTGCCAGTAGAACACCAGGGGGCGCCGGCGAAAAACTGTTTTTT. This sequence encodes CASRTPGGAGEKLFF.